Each of the 14 T cell receptor beta chains below was sequenced from the same sample in a study of cytomegalovirus exposure and HLA in healthy donors. PCR involved 60 Vbeta and 13 Jbeta primers. Profiled with immunoSEQ multiplex PCR; TCRdb holds only in-frame clones, not every one. Of about 180,000 clones in the sample, 84% are singletons; the top ten hold 0.95% to 1.5%. Sequencing was done on a sample of PBMCs. Receptor source: a girl aged 2-10 years in good health and CMV-seropositive.

The rearrangement joins TRBV5-6 to TRBJ1-4; the match to TRBD1 covers 7 bases. Germline V gives CDR1 SGHDT, CDR2 YYEEEE. CDR3 size: 14 residues. Germline trimming cut 3 bases from V and 11 bases from J; bases unmatched to any gene: 10. The CDR3 DNA sequence: TGTGCCAGCAGCTCCACACTTACAGGGGCCAAACTGTTTTTT. Its protein is CASSSTLTGAKLFF. Full variable domain (outside the CDR3, taken from reference TRBV5-6 and TRBJ1-4): DAGVTQSPTHLIKTRGQQVTLRCSPKSGHDTVSWYQQALGQGPQFIFQYYEEEERQRGNFPDRFSGHQFPNYSSELNVNALLLGDSALYLCASSSTLTGAKLFFGSGTQLSVL.

The chain employs TRBV19 and TRBJ2-7; TRBD1 aligns across 9 bases. The CDR3 has 15 residues. From germline, CDR1 is LNHDA and CDR2 SQIVND (reference sequence). Losses at the gene ends were 0 bases for V and 4 bases for J; bases not matched to a gene: 4. The CDR3 here is CASSIEGQGRYEQYF. The DNA of the CDR3 is TGTGCCAGTAGTATAGAGGGACAGGGTAGGTACGAGCAGTACTTC.

This rearrangement joins TRBV5-4 to TRBJ2-6; TRBD1 matches at 7 bases. Germline CDR1 SGHNT, CDR2 YYREEE (reference sequence). Unmatched junction bases numbered 3, after V lost 3 bases and J lost 3 bases. This CDR3 is built from 15 residues. Written as DNA, the CDR3 is TGTGCCAGCAGCTGGACAGGAGGTGGGGCCAACGTCCTGACTTTC. As protein: CASSWTGGGANVLTF.

The chain joins TRBV9 to TRBJ2-7, with D perhaps matching TRBD2 (5 bases). In germline, CDR1 is SGDLS, CDR2 YYNGEE. Deletions cut 2 bases from V and 2 bases from J, with 8 bases between. This CDR3 contains 13 residues. The CDR3 DNA is TGTGCCAGCAGCGTCCGGGAAACCTACGAGCAGTACTTC. It codes for CASSVRETYEQYF.

The chain uses TRBV19 and TRBJ1-2; TRBD1 matches at 9 bases. The V segment lost 5 bases and the J segment 4 bases; nucleotides outside the gene matches: 8. This CDR3 is built from 15 residues. CDR1 is LNHDA and CDR2 is SQIVND in the germline V gene (reference sequence). The CDR3 is CASSERGTGSYGYTF. DNA of the CDR3: TGTGCCAGTAGTGAGAGAGGGACAGGGAGCTATGGCTACACCTTC.

This rearrangement joins TRBV7-3 to TRBJ2-1; the match to TRBD2 covers 8 bases. Germline CDR1 and CDR2: SGHTA and FQGTGA. V gave up 4 bases and J gave up 15 bases; unmatched junction bases: 8. The CDR3 contains 12 residues. CDR3 loop: CASSSTGGHRFF. The CDR3 DNA is TGTGCCAGCAGCTCCACGGGAGGGCATAGGTTCTTC.

This clone was seen a few times. This chain connects TRBV2 to TRBJ2-5; the D gene is possibly TRBD2 (6 bases). The J call may be mistaken, given a closer DNA end match to TRBJ2-7. The germline gives CDR1 SNHLY, CDR2 FYNNEI. CDR3 length: 14 residues. The CDR3 reads CASHEGGISYEQYF. The CDR3, as DNA: TGTGCCAGCCACGAGGGCGGGATCTCCTACGAGCAGTACTTC.

This clone showed up just once. This chain connects TRBV10-1 to TRBJ2-7; 8 bases are a match to TRBD2. The CDR3 is 15 residues long. Trimming cost V 6 bases and J 0 bases; bases outside gene matches: 7. CDR1 and CDR2 from the germline V gene are WNHNN and SYGVQD (reference sequence). The CDR3 DNA sequence: TGCGCCAGCAGCCTTAGTAGCGGGGTCTCCTACGAGCAGTACTTC. Protein: CASSLSSGVSYEQYF.

The chain is built from TRBV28 and TRBJ2-2, with no clear D. There are 15 residues in the CDR3. Germline V CDR1 and CDR2: MDHEN, SYDVKM. Trimming left V 4 bases short and J 1 base short, with 10 bases between. The CDR3 here is CASSWSSVNTGELFF. CDR3 coding DNA: TGTGCCAGCAGTTGGTCATCAGTGAACACCGGGGAGCTGTTTTTT.

The chain is built from TRBV2 and TRBJ1-4, with TRBD1 matching 11 bases. The germline gives CDR1 SNHLY, CDR2 FYNNEI. V lost 10 bases and J lost 6; bases outside the gene matches: 16. The CDR3 has 17 residues. The CDR3 coding sequence is TGTGCCAACCCCGGGACAGGGGGGGAGAGTGGATATGAAAAACTGTTTTTT. Translated, it gives CANPGTGGESGYEKLFF.

The chain employs TRBV11-2 and TRBJ1-2, with TRBD1 identical over 10 bases. The CDR3 has 15 amino acids. The trim removed 5 bases at V and 3 bases at J, leaving 6 bases unmatched. The germline V gene has CDR1 SGHAT and CDR2 FQNNGV. The CDR3 sequence is CASSLGTGVYYGYTF. The CDR3 region has the DNA TGTGCCAGCAGCCTTGGGACAGGGGTTTACTATGGCTACACCTTC. Variable domain in full (rest from reference TRBV11-2 and TRBJ1-2): EAGVAQSPRYKIIEKRQSVAFWCNPISGHATLYWYQQILGQGPKLLIQFQNNGVVDDSQLPKDRFSAERLKGVDSTLKIQPAKLEDSAVYLCASSLGTGVYYGYTFGSGTRLTVV.

This CDR3 is CSVAKSGGATDTQYF. CDR3 nucleotides: TGCAGCGTTGCCAAGAGCGGGGGGGCGACAGATACGCAGTATTTT. The J gene is TRBJ2-3, the V gene TRBV29-1, with 10 bases that match TRBD2. The germline V gene has CDR1 SQVTM and CDR2 ANQGSEA. The CDR3 totals 15 residues. V lost 4 bases, J lost 3 bases, and 7 bases stayed unmatched.

This clone was counted once. V and J are TRBV9 and TRBJ1-2; 7 bases line up with TRBD1. With 3 bases clipped from V and 8 bases from J, the junction kept 16 bases outside the gene matches. CDR3 length equals 16 residues. Germline CDR1 is SGDLS and CDR2 is YYNGEE. CDR3 sequence: CASSGYRGTPSGGYTF. The CDR3 nucleotides are TGTGCCAGCAGCGGATACAGGGGAACACCCAGCGGGGGCTACACCTTC.

The gene calls are TRBV28 and TRBJ2-7; 11 bases are shared with TRBD2. Unmatched junction bases numbered 3, after V lost 8 bases and J lost 0 bases. This CDR3 comprises 14 residues. CDR1 MDHEN and CDR2 SYDVKM come from the germline V gene. This chain's CDR3 is CASGTSGDSYEQYF. DNA for the CDR3: TGTGCCAGCGGGACTAGCGGCGACTCCTACGAGCAGTACTTC.